The clone carrying this T cell receptor beta chain was detected many times. Its cognate antigen is unknown. Unique molecular identifiers were built into the TCRbeta library. TCRdb reprocessed the PCR reads via MiXCR and lists one record per CDR3 protein. The data show some 200,000 distinct CDR3 sequences, with approximately 11% seen just once and over 25% held by the top ten. Germline-derived CDR1 and CDR2 are MGHDK and SYGVNS. With 1 base removed from V and 2 bases from J, the gap between germline ends came to 8 bases. The CDR3 runs 15 residues. The sample comes from a study of T-cell reconstitution after alpha-beta-depleted transplantation in children. Study outcomes and limitations: Surviving recipient T cells and intrathymic progenitors accounted for some patients' high TCRbeta diversity at day 60. Reportedly, roughly two months post-transplant, alpha-beta T cells arose from several hundred expanded graft clones. The main origin of T-cell counts and diversity one year after transplant was newly produced T cells.

The J gene is TRBJ2-2, the V gene TRBV25-1; weak D call: TRBD2 (5 bases). The sample here was PBMCs, taken before TCRalphabeta/CD19-depleted stem cell transplant. The TCR comes from a child under two years old with acute myeloid leukemia, due to receive a stem cell transplant. The CDR3 DNA reads TGTGCCAGCAGTGAATGGACTGGAAACACCGGGGAGCTGTTTTTT. As protein: CASSEWTGNTGELFF. The full variable domain, rest sourced from reference TRBV25-1 and TRBJ2-2, is EADIYQTPRYLVIGTGKKITLECSQTMGHDKMYWYQQDPGMELHLIHYSYGVNSTEKGDLSSESTVSRIRTEHFPLTLESARPSHTSQYLCASSEWTGNTGELFFGEGSRLTVL.